A selection of T cell receptor beta chains follows, all from one sample in a study of OX40 agonist ivuxolimab in advanced cancers. Sequenced by immunoSEQ multiplex PCR; TCRdb stores in-frame clones only, minus some. The sample includes 25,000 to 35,000 clones, approximately 89% seen only once; the top ten take just under 9.5%. This specimen was CD4+ or CD8+ T cells sorted from blood, taken in a trial of the OX40 agonist ivuxolimab. The receptors shown here come from an adult with an advanced solid tumor such as melanoma, head and neck, liver or kidney cancer. CDR3s include the opening cysteine and the closing phenylalanine or tryptophan. The D gene is left open where the match is weak. Rows may omit the clone size; those that give it use once, few, many or a size class.

v_gene	abundance	j_gene	d_gene	CDR3nt	CDR3aa
TRBV7-6	.	TRBJ1-2	.	TGTGCCAGCAGCGGATTAGGTTCTCGAAAGACCTATGGCTACACCTTC	CASSGLGSRKTYGYTF
TRBV30	.	TRBJ2-5	.	TGTGCCTGGAGTGTCGGCCCACGGTCGGCCCAGTACTTC	CAWSVGPRSAQYF
TRBV19	few	TRBJ2-3	.	TGTGCCAGTAGTATTAGAACACTTACAGATACGCAGTATTTT	CASSIRTLTDTQYF
TRBV7-9	few	TRBJ2-7	.	TGTGCCAGCAGCTTAAGTAACGAGCAGTACTTC	CASSLSNEQYF
TRBV28	once	TRBJ2-3	TRBD2	TGTGCCAGCAGTTTGTCCTCATGGGAGGGCCGAAACACAGATACGCAGTATTTT	CASSLSSWEGRNTDTQYF
TRBV27	.	TRBJ2-3	TRBD2	TGTGCCAGCAGTGCGCTAACCGGGACTAGTCTATGGGATACGCAGTATTTT	CASSALTGTSLWDTQYF
TRBV5-8	.	TRBJ1-1	.	TGTGCCAGCAGCTTGGCGAGTCTAGACACTGAAGCTTTCTTT	CASSLASLDTEAFF
TRBV5-1	.	TRBJ1-2	.	TGCGCCAGCAGCTTCTCAGGCGGCGGCTACACCTTC	CASSFSGGGYTF
TRBV11-2	.	TRBJ2-1	.	TGTGCCAGCAGCTTACCCGGCAATGAGCAGTTCTTC	CASSLPGNEQFF
TRBV11-2	.	TRBJ1-1	.	TGTGCCAGCAGCTTTCAGGGGAACACTGAAGCTTTCTTT	CASSFQGNTEAFF
TRBV7-9	few	TRBJ2-1	.	TGTGCCAGCAGCTTAGCGGGAGGCAATGAGCAGTTCTTC	CASSLAGGNEQFF
TRBV11-2	.	TRBJ2-7	.	TGTGCCAGCAGCTTAGGGTGGATTGAAGTGGACCAAGACTACGAGCAGTACTTC	CASSLGWIEVDQDYEQYF
TRBV19	.	TRBJ1-2	.	TGTGCCAGTACCATAGGGGCGACCTTCGGCTATGGCTACACCTTC	CASTIGATFGYGYTF
TRBV30	.	TRBJ1-6	.	TGTGCCTGGAGTGCTATGGGGGCTCGAGGGAATTTT	CAWSAMGARGNF
TRBV27	.	TRBJ2-7	.	TGTGCCAGCAGGACTACCACCGGCCTCGAGCAGTACTTC	CASRTTTGLEQYF
TRBV7-8	once	TRBJ1-6	.	TGTGCCAGCAGCGACCTCGGTGCGCTCTATAATTCACCCCTCCACTTT	CASSDLGALYNSPLHF
TRBV13	.	TRBJ2-3	.	TGTGCCAGCAGCTTCATGGATACGCAGTATTTT	CASSFMDTQYF
TRBV5-6	.	TRBJ1-2	.	TGTGCCAGCAGCGGGGGCAGCTTCCTCGGAGGCTACACCTTC	CASSGGSFLGGYTF
TRBV9	.	TRBJ2-3	.	TGTGCCAGCAGCGTAGCGGGGAGGGGGACTAGCACAGATACGCAGTATTTT	CASSVAGRGTSTDTQYF
TRBV19	.	TRBJ2-2	.	TGTGCCATAATGACATCCACCGGGGAGCTGTTTTTT	CAIMTSTGELFF
TRBV5-1	.	TRBJ1-6	.	TGCGCCAGCCGGCAGGGCAATTCACCCCTCCACTTT	CASRQGNSPLHF
TRBV7-2	once	TRBJ1-1	.	TGTGCCAGCAGCCTTGTGAATAGGGCGCGGGGCACTGAAGCTTTCTTT	CASSLVNRARGTEAFF
TRBV10-3	once	TRBJ2-7	.	TGTGCCATCAGAGACGGGAGCTTGTACGAGCAGTACTTC	CAIRDGSLYEQYF
TRBV5-4	.	TRBJ2-7	.	TGTGCCAGCAGCTTGATAACGAGTTCCTACGAGCAGTACTTC	CASSLITSSYEQYF
TRBV4-1	.	TRBJ1-1	.	TGCGCCAGCAGCCAAATGCGGAACACTGAAGCTTTCTTT	CASSQMRNTEAFF
TRBV2	.	TRBJ2-7	TRBD1	TGTGCCAGCAGTGGAGGGGGAGCCGGGACAGGGGAGCAGTACTTC	CASSGGGAGTGEQYF
TRBV6-5	.	TRBJ2-1	TRBD2	TGTGCCAGCAGGCGGGGGTACAATGAGCAGTTCTTC	CASRRGYNEQFF
TRBV19	.	TRBJ1-5	.	TGTGCCAGTAGTTGGGGATCTCGCAATCAGCCCCAGCATTTT	CASSWGSRNQPQHF
TRBV6-6	.	TRBJ1-1	.	TGTGCCAGCAGGCCGTTACGCTTAGAGGAGACTGAAGCTTTCTTT	CASRPLRLEETEAFF
TRBV11-2	.	TRBJ1-3	TRBD1	TGTGCCAGCAGGTTGACAGGGTCTGGAAACACCATATATTTT	CASRLTGSGNTIYF
TRBV11-2	.	TRBJ2-2	TRBD1	TGTGCCAGCAGCTTAGAGGGGACGTTAGGGACAGGGGGCCCCGGGGAGCTGTTTTTT	CASSLEGTLGTGGPGELFF
TRBV28	.	TRBJ1-4	.	TGTGCCAGCAGTGTTTCTCTGGGACTCCTTAATGAAAAACTGTTTTTT	CASSVSLGLLNEKLFF
TRBV28	.	TRBJ1-4	TRBD1	TGTGCCAGCAATAAACACAGGGGAACTAATGAAAAACTGTTTTTT	CASNKHRGTNEKLFF
TRBV30	.	TRBJ2-2	.	TGTGCCTGGAGTGAGCCAGGGTTCACCGGGGAGCTGTTTTTT	CAWSEPGFTGELFF
TRBV25-1	.	TRBJ1-1	.	TGTGCCAGCAGTGAATACAGGAGGGGCACTGAAGCTTTCTTT	CASSEYRRGTEAFF
TRBV7-9	.	TRBJ1-1	.	TGTGCCAGCAGCTCCCCTCGGGTCTCTCCCCCGGTCACTGAAGCTTTCTTT	CASSSPRVSPPVTEAFF
TRBV19	.	TRBJ1-1	TRBD1	TGTGCCAGTAGTATCAGGGGGCGCTTTGACACTGAAGCTTTCTTT	CASSIRGRFDTEAFF
TRBV11-2	once	TRBJ2-1	TRBD2	TGTGCCAGCAGCTCGACTAGCGGGAGGTACAATGAGCAGTTCTTC	CASSSTSGRYNEQFF
TRBV30	few	TRBJ1-1	.	TGTGCCTGGAGTGTGGTCGGCACTGAAGCTTTCTTT	CAWSVVGTEAFF
TRBV2	.	TRBJ2-1	TRBD2	TGTGCCAGCAGTCCCCTAGGGCCTAGCGGGGCCGGGGGTGAGCAGTTCTTC	CASSPLGPSGAGGEQFF
TRBV27	.	TRBJ1-1	.	TGTGCCAGCAGTTTAGACTACGGGACACATAGTGAAGCTTTCTTT	CASSLDYGTHSEAFF
TRBV7-8	.	TRBJ1-2	.	TGTGCCAGCAGCCAATTCTGGGACACCGATGGCTACACCTTC	CASSQFWDTDGYTF
TRBV9	.	TRBJ2-2	TRBD1	TGTGCCAGCAGCGGAGGTTGGGACAGGGGGCGTGATGGGGAGCTGTTTTTT	CASSGGWDRGRDGELFF
TRBV29-1	once	TRBJ2-2	.	TGCAGCGTCAAGGGGGACGGGGAGCTGTTTTTT	CSVKGDGELFF
TRBV7-2	.	TRBJ2-1	TRBD2	TGTGCCAGCAGCTTAGCATTCCCAGCGGGGGGTCTGAATGAGCAGTTCTTC	CASSLAFPAGGLNEQFF
TRBV27	.	TRBJ2-7	.	TGTGCCAGCAGTTTAAGGGCTCCCTACGAGCAGTACTTC	CASSLRAPYEQYF
TRBV7-9	.	TRBJ2-1	TRBD2	TGTGCCAGCAGTCCCGACCCGGGAGGGAACAATGAGCAGTTCTTC	CASSPDPGGNNEQFF
TRBV27	.	TRBJ2-3	TRBD2	TGTGCCAGCAGCCCTAGAACTAGCGGGAGCCGGTGGGATACGCAGTATTTT	CASSPRTSGSRWDTQYF
TRBV2	once	TRBJ2-3	TRBD1	TGTGCCAGCAGTATCTATCCGGGACAGGGCACAGATACGCAGTATTTT	CASSIYPGQGTDTQYF
TRBV5-1	.	TRBJ2-7	.	TGCGCCAGCAGCTTGGACGGCCGTACCTACGAGCAGTACTTC	CASSLDGRTYEQYF
TRBV27	.	TRBJ2-5	.	TGTGCCAGCAGTTTGTTGGGCCAAGAGACCCAGTACTTC	CASSLLGQETQYF
TRBV10-2	.	TRBJ2-1	.	TGCGCCAGCAGTGAGTCGATTGCTTACAATGAGCAGTTCTTC	CASSESIAYNEQFF
TRBV6-5	.	TRBJ2-3	.	TGTGCCAGCAGTTTGACTAGCACAGATACGCAGTATTTT	CASSLTSTDTQYF
TRBV29-1	.	TRBJ2-7	TRBD1	TGCAGCGTTGATTTACAGGGGTTCCACGAGCAGTACTTC	CSVDLQGFHEQYF
TRBV2	.	TRBJ2-2	.	TGTGCCAGCAGTGACTCCGGCGGAGGCACCGGGGAGCTGTTTTTT	CASSDSGGGTGELFF
TRBV6-5	.	TRBJ2-7	.	TGTGCCAGCACCGACCCAGCGGTTAGAGCAGAGCAGTACTTC	CASTDPAVRAEQYF
TRBV6-5	.	TRBJ2-1	.	TGTGCCAGCAGTTACTGGGAGGGGGTCAATGAGCAGTTCTTC	CASSYWEGVNEQFF